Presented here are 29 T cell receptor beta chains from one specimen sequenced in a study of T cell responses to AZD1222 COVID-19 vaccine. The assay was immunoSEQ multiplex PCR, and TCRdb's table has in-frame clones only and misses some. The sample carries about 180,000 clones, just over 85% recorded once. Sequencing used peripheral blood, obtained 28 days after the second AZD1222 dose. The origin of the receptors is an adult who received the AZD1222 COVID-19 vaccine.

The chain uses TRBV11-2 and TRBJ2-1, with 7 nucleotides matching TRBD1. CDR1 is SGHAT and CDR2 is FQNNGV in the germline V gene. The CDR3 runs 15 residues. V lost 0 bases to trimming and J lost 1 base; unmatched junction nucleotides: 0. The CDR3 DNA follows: TGTGCCAGCAGCTTAGACAGGGGGTCCTACAATGAGCAGTTCTTC. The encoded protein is CASSLDRGSYNEQFF.

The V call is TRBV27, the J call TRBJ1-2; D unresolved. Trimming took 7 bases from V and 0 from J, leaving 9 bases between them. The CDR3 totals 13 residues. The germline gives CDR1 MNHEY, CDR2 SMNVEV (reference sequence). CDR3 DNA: TGTGCCAGCAAGGAGACGGCTAACTATGGCTACACCTTC. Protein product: CASKETANYGYTF.

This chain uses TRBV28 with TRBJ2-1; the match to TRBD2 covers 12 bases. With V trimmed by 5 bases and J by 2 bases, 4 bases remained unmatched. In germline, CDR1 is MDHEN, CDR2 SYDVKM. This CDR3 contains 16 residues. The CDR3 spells CASSPTSGGTYNEQFF. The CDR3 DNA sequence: TGTGCCAGCAGTCCGACTAGCGGGGGAACCTACAATGAGCAGTTCTTC.

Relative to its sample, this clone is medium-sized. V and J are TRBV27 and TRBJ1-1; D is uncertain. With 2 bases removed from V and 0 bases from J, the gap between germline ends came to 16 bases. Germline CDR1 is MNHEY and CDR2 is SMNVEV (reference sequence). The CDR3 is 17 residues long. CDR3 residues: CASSLRINGLMNTEAFF. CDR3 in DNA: TGTGCCAGCAGTTTAAGGATTAATGGTCTCATGAACACTGAAGCTTTCTTT.

CDR3: CAWSVGGKSYEQYF. The CDR3 DNA is TGTGCCTGGAGTGTAGGGGGGAAGTCCTACGAGCAGTACTTC. This chain connects TRBV30 to TRBJ2-7, with D perhaps TRBD1 or TRBD2 (6 bases each). V was clipped by 0 bases and J by 1 base, with 10 bases between them. The germline V gene has CDR1 GTSNPN and CDR2 SVGIG (reference sequence). This CDR3 spans 14 amino acids.

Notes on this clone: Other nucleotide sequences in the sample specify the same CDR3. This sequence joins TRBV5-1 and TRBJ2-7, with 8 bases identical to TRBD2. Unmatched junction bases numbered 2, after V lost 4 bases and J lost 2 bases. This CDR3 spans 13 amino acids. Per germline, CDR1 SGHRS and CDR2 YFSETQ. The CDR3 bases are TGCGCCAGCAGCCGGGAGGGGGCCTACGAGCAGTACTTC. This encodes CASSREGAYEQYF.

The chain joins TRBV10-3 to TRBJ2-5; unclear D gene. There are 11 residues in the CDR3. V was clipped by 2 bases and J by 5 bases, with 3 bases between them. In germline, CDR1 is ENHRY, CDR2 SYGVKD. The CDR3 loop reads CAISERETQYF. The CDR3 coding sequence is TGTGCCATCAGTGAGCGTGAGACCCAGTACTTC.

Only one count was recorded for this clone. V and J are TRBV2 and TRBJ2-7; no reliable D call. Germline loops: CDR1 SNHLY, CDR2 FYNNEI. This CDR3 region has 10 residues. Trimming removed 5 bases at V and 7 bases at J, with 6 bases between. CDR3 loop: CASSQGEQYF. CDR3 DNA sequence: TGTGCCAGCAGTCAAGGGGAGCAGTACTTC.

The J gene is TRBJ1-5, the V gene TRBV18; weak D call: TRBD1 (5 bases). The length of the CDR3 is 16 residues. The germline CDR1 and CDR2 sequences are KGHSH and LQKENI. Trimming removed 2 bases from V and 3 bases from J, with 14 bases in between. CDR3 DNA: TGTGCCAGCTCACCATTGGCGGGCAGGGACAATCAGCCCCAGCATTTT. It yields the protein CASSPLAGRDNQPQHF.

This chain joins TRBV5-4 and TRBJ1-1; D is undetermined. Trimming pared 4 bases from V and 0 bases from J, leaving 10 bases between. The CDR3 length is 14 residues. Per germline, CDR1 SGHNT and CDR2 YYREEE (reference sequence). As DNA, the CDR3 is TGTGCCAGCAGCCCAGACCCTATGAACACTGAAGCTTTCTTT. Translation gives CASSPDPMNTEAFF.

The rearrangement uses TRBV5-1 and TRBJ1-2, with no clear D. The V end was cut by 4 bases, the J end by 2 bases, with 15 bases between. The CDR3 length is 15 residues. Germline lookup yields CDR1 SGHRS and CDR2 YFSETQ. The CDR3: CASSPASLGNYGYTF. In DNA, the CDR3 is TGCGCCAGCAGCCCGGCCTCGTTGGGAAACTATGGCTACACCTTC.

CDR3 amino acids: CASTPGGGPGTDTQYF. The CDR3 DNA reads as TGCGCCAGCACCCCCGGTGGGGGGCCGGGCACAGATACGCAGTATTTT. The rearrangement links TRBV10-2 to TRBJ2-3; tentatively, D is TRBD1 or TRBD2 (6 bases each). The germline V gene encodes CDR1 WSHSY and CDR2 SAAADI. The CDR3 is 16 residues long. V lost 7 bases, J lost 1 base, and 18 bases lay in between.

CDR3 nucleotide sequence: TGTGCCAGCAGCCCCCGACAGGGTCACCAAGAGACCCAGTACTTC. Its protein product is CASSPRQGHQETQYF. This sequence joins TRBV7-2 and TRBJ2-5, with TRBD1 identical over 7 bases. Germline CDR1 SGHTA, CDR2 FQGNSA. The ends lost 5 bases at V and 0 bases at J; junction bases unmatched: 6. The CDR3 totals 15 residues.

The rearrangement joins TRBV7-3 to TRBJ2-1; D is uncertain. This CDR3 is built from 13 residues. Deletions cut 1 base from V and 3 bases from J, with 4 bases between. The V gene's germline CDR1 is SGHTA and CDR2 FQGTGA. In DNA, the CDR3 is TGTGCCAGCAGCTTAAACTACTACAATGAGCAGTTCTTC. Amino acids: CASSLNYYNEQFF.

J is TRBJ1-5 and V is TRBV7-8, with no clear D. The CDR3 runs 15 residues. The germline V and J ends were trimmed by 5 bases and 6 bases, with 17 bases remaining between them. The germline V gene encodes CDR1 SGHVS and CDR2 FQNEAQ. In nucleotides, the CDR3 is TGTGCCAGCAGCCTCCAGCGAATACCGGGTCAGCCCCAGCATTTT. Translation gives CASSLQRIPGQPQHF.

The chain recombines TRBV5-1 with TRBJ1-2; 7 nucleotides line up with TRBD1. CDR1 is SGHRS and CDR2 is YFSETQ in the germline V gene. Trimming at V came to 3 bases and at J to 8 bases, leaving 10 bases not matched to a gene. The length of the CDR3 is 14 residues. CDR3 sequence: CASSSGQVEGGYTF. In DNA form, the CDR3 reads TGCGCCAGCAGCTCCGGACAGGTCGAAGGCGGCTACACCTTC.

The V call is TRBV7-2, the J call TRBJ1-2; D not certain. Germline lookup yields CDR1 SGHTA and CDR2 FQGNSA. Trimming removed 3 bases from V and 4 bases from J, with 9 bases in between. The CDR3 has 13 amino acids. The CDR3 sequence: CASSFGSIYGYTF. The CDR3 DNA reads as TGTGCCAGCAGCTTCGGGTCCATCTATGGCTACACCTTC.

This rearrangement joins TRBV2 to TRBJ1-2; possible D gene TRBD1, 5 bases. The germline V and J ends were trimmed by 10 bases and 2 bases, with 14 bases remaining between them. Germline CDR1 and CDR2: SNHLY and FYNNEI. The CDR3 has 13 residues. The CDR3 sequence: CATQVEGNYGYTF. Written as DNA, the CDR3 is TGTGCCACCCAAGTGGAGGGGAACTATGGCTACACCTTC.

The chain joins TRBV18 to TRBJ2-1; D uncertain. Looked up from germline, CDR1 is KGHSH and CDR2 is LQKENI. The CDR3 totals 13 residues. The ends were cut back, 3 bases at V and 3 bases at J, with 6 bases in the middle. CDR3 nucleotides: TGTGCCAGCTCACCGGTCAGCTACAATGAGCAGTTCTTC. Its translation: CASSPVSYNEQFF.

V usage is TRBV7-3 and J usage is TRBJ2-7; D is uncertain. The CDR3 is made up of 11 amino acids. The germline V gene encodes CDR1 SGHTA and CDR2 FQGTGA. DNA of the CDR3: TGTGCCAGCAGCTACCCCGCGCAACAGCCGGTC. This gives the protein CASSYPAQQPV.

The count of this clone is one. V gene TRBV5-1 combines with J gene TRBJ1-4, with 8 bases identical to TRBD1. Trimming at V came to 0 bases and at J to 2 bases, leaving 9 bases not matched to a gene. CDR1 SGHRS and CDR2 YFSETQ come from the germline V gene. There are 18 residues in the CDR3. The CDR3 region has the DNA TGCGCCAGCAGCTTGGTAGGACAGGGTATTGGTACTAATGAAAAACTGTTTTTT. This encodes CASSLVGQGIGTNEKLFF.

The CDR3 nucleotides read TGTGCCAGTTCCTCGGGGCCGTTTACTCGTAGGACAGTTGCAACTAATGAAAAACTGTTTTTT. It translates to CASSSGPFTRRTVATNEKLFF. V gene TRBV28 combines with J gene TRBJ1-4, with D perhaps TRBD1 (6 bases). V lost 9 bases, J lost 0 bases, and 32 bases lay in between. CDR3 length: 21 amino acids. CDR1 and CDR2 (germline): MDHEN, SYDVKM. Full variable domain (rest looked up from reference TRBV28 and TRBJ1-4): DVKVTQSSRYLVKRTGEKVFLECVQDMDHENMFWYRQDPGLGLRLIYFSYDVKMKEKGDIPEGYSVSREKKERFSLILESASTNQTSMYLCASSSGPFTRRTVATNEKLFFGSGTQLSVL.

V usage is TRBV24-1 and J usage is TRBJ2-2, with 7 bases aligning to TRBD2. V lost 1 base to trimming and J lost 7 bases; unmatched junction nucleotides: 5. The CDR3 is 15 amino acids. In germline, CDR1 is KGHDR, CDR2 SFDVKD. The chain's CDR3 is CATSDFLAEVGELFF. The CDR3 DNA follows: TGTGCCACCAGTGATTTCCTAGCGGAGGTCGGGGAGCTGTTTTTT.

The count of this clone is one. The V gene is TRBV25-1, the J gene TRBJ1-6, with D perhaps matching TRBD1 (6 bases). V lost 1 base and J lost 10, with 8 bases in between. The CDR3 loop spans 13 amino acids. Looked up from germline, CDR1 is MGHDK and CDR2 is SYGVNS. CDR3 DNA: TGTGCCAGCAGTGAATTTGGGGGCTCACCCCTCCACTTT. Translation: CASSEFGGSPLHF. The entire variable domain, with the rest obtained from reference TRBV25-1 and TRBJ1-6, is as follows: EADIYQTPRYLVIGTGKKITLECSQTMGHDKMYWYQQDPGMELHLIHYSYGVNSTEKGDLSSESTVSRIRTEHFPLTLESARPSHTSQYLCASSEFGGSPLHFGNGTRLTVT.

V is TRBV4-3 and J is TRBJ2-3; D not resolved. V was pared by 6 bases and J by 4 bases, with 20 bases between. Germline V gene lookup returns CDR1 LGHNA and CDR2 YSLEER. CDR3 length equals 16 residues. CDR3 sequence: CASRDVRADGPDTQYF. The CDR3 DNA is TGCGCCAGCAGGGATGTTAGGGCCGATGGGCCAGATACGCAGTATTTT.

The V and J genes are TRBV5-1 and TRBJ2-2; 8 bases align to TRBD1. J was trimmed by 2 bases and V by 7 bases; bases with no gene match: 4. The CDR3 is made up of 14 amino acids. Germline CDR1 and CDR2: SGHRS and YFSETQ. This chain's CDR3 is CASAGQVNTGELFF. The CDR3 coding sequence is TGCGCCAGCGCGGGACAGGTTAACACCGGGGAGCTGTTTTTT.

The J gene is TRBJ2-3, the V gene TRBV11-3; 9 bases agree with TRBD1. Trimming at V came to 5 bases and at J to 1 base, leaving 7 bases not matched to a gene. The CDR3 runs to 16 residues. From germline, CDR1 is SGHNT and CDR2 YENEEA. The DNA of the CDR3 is TGTGCCAGCAGCACCCGGACAGGGGCGGGCACAGATACGCAGTATTTT. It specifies CASSTRTGAGTDTQYF.

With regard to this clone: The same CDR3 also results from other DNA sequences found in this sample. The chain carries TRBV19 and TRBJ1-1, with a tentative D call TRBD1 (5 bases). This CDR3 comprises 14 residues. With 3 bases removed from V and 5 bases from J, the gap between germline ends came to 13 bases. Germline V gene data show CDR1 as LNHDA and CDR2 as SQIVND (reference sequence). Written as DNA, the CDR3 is TGTGCCAGTAGTATGGGTCAGGGAGGAACTGAAGCTTTCTTT. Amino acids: CASSMGQGGTEAFF.

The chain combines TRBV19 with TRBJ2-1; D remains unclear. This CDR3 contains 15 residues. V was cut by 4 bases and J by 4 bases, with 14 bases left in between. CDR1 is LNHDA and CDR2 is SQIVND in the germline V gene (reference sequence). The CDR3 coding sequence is TGTGCCAGTAGTACTGATCATGTAACTTACAATGAGCAGTTCTTC. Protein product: CASSTDHVTYNEQFF.